This is a list of T cell receptor beta chains from one sample in a study of shared clonotypes between healthy human individuals. Libraries were prepared by immunoSEQ multiplex PCR; TCRdb keeps only in-frame clonotypes and omits some of them. The sample has 2.5 million or so clones; around 94% are singletons. Sequenced: naive CD4+ T cells sorted from blood. The receptors originated from a man aged 18-30 years in good health. Each CDR3 is given without its conserved first and last residue. The D gene is left open where the match is weak. Some rows mark clone size as missing; the rest say once, few, many or name a class of expanded clone.

d_gene,v_gene,abundance,CDR3aa
-,TRBV28,-,ASSFPPQTYNSPLH
-,TRBV4-1,few,ASGGTNDNSPLH
-,TRBV19,-,ATQTALLAGELF
-,TRBV2,-,ASSENRVSYEQY
TRBD1,TRBV18,-,ASSPKGAIRDTQY
TRBD1,TRBV27,once,ASRLSRQGGLNGYT
-,TRBV5-5,-,ASSWGGPSNTGELF
-,TRBV5-4,-,ASTSGGSSYNSPLH
TRBD2,TRBV9,-,ASSDHGTRGYEQF
-,TRBV13,few,ASSWRATNEKLF
-,TRBV5-4,few,ASSFAGGNQPQH
-,TRBV6-5,-,ASSVPTGDNEQF
-,TRBV2,-,ASSEESLRGNTIY
TRBD2,TRBV29-1,-,SAGGGPLEQY
TRBD1,TRBV28,once,ASSGGQGENSPLH
-,TRBV18,once,ASSPPLMDKGNYGYT
-,TRBV5-1,-,ASRQYNEQF
-,TRBV10-3,few,AISEGFYEQY
TRBD1,TRBV5-1,-,ASSLEGGPIQETQY
TRBD1,TRBV5-5,-,ASRGGQSLFSYEQY
-,TRBV25-1,-,ASSVPGPGANVLT
TRBD2,TRBV5-1,-,ASSLRTSGSFHVASYNEQF
-,TRBV7-9,few,ASSPGRLNTEAF
-,TRBV9,-,ASSVDLNQPQH
-,TRBV25-1,-,ASSEYNYGYT
TRBD2,TRBV5-6,once,ASSLVAGGVNEQF
TRBD1,TRBV18,-,ASSPDRGQGGYT
TRBD2,TRBV5-1,-,ASKLAGEGTDTQY
-,TRBV12-1,once,ASSPLEAF
-,TRBV2,-,ASETREWEGNIQY
-,TRBV5-1,-,ASSLESASYNEQF
-,TRBV28,-,ASSFQVPGAYSPLH
-,TRBV19,-,AAGASNAGELF
-,TRBV28,-,ASSLRSPTRIQEETQY
-,TRBV7-2,-,ASSTRTDTQY
TRBD2,TRBV27,-,ASSLSPAGGPYEQY
-,TRBV6-1,-,ASSGALYNSPLH
-,TRBV6-1,-,ASSEYVTTEAF
TRBD1,TRBV7-6,-,ASSQQGTGAQY
-,TRBV6-1,-,ASSPSPGYGYT
-,TRBV19,-,ASSIRRVSNQPQH
-,TRBV5-1,-,ASSYAGSGPDTQY